This T cell receptor beta chain was sequenced for a study of T cell repertoires in cytomegalovirus infection. Study-level information: Researchers turned to recently identified HLA-C-restricted CMV epitopes as well as well-studied HLA-B-restricted ones. Public TCR beta signature analysis indicated the presence of both CMV infection and matching HLA type.

The junction had 6 bases not matched to a gene; V was cut back by 2 bases and J by 3 bases. The CDR3 length is 15 residues. Via MiXCR, TCRdb re-called the reads, giving one row per CDR3 protein. In the table there are roughly 800,000 distinct CDR3 sequences, about 27% of which are singletons. Study-wide results and limits: Clonotypes of TCR beta that were HLA-C-restricted and CMV-specific dominated the ex vivo response. Adding up the frequency of public TCR beta families identified people who carried CMV plus the relevant HLA.

This clonotype was observed at least ten times. Its specificity is not known. The V and J genes are TRBV12-3 or TRBV12-4 and TRBJ1-1; TRBD1 agrees at 7 bases. The clonotype originates from a human donor in good health (CMV status not recorded). Some clones in this sample may be carry-over from other donors' samples. The sample consisted of cultured CD8+ T cells from PBMCs, taken from culture after CMV antigen stimulation. The CDR3 loop reads CASSLKPGGDTEAFF. In DNA, the CDR3 is TGTGCCAGCAGTTTAAAGCCAGGGGGGGACACTGAAGCTTTCTTT.